These 18 T cell receptor beta chains share one sample of origin, sequenced in a study of T cells after yellow fever vaccination. Each CDR3 protein is one row after TCRdb ran MiXCR on the 5' RACE reads. The sample consists of hundreds of thousands of distinct CDR3 sequences, around 4.9% of them appearing once. Source: CD4+ T cells sorted from PBMCs, taken on the day of the yellow fever booster vaccination. These receptors came from a young man who received the YFV17D yellow fever vaccine.

The chain uses TRBV7-3 and TRBJ2-3; a possible D gene is TRBD2 (7 bases). V was pared by 5 bases and J by 2 bases, with 17 bases between. There are 16 residues in the CDR3. Germline V gives CDR1 SGHTA, CDR2 FQGTGA. The CDR3 loop is CASSTGGRGITDTQYF. CDR3 bases: TGTGCCAGCAGCACTGGGGGGCGGGGGATCACAGATACGCAGTATTTT. The full variable domain, with the rest looked up from reference TRBV7-3 and TRBJ2-3, is GAGVSQTPSNKVTEKGKYVELRCDPISGHTALYWYRQSLGQGPEFLIYFQGTGAADDSGLPNDRFFAVRPEGSVSTLKIQRTERGDSAVYLCASSTGGRGITDTQYFGPGTRLTVL.

This clonotype was picked up many times. J is TRBJ2-7 and V is TRBV20-1; TRBD2 is a possible D gene (5 bases). In germline, CDR1 is DFQATT, CDR2 SNEGSKA (reference sequence). With 3 bases removed from V and 5 bases from J, the gap between germline ends came to 14 bases. The CDR3 runs to 13 residues. CDR3 loop: CSARAWERNEQYF. The CDR3 DNA reads as TGCAGTGCTAGGGCGTGGGAGAGAAACGAGCAGTACTTC.

This clonotype was observed a few times. The J gene is TRBJ1-2, the V gene TRBV5-6, with TRBD1 matching over 8 bases. The CDR3 is 13 residues long. Germline V gene lookup returns CDR1 SGHDT and CDR2 YYEEEE. J lost 7 bases, V lost 3 bases, and 5 bases had no gene match. This CDR3 reads CASSSPDRAGYTF. CDR3 DNA: TGTGCCAGCAGCTCGCCGGACAGGGCTGGCTACACCTTC.

V is TRBV5-6 and J is TRBJ2-4; the D gene is possibly TRBD1 (5 bases). The germline V and J ends were trimmed by 4 bases and 0 bases, with 11 bases remaining between them. CDR3 length: 15 residues. Germline values: CDR1 SGHDT, CDR2 YYEEEE. The chain's CDR3 is CASSPGILAKNIQYF. In DNA, the CDR3 is TGTGCCAGCAGCCCAGGGATACTAGCCAAAAACATTCAGTACTTC.

This clonotype has at least ten counts. The rearrangement uses TRBV12-3 or TRBV12-4 and TRBJ1-2; a weak D match, TRBD1 (5 bases). The CDR3 runs to 14 residues. Trimming stripped 8 bases from V and 3 bases from J, with 16 bases between. The DNA for the CDR3 is TGTGCCAGCGGGAAAACAGGTGGTTACTATGGCTACACCTTC. It encodes CASGKTGGYYGYTF.

V and J are TRBV25-1 and TRBJ1-2; 10 bases line up with TRBD1. This CDR3 comprises 15 residues. Trimming cost V 2 bases and J 7 bases; bases outside gene matches: 7. Per germline, CDR1 MGHDK and CDR2 SYGVNS. The CDR3 sequence is CASSERDRGVRGYTF. The DNA for the CDR3 is TGTGCCAGCAGTGAACGGGACAGGGGCGTGCGTGGCTACACCTTC.

V is TRBV20-1 and J is TRBJ2-3; no clear D gene. This CDR3 is built from 14 residues. The germline V gene encodes CDR1 DFQATT and CDR2 SNEGSKA (reference sequence). V lost 6 bases and J lost 2, with 15 bases in between. The CDR3 is CSAQALGFTDTQYF. For the CDR3, the DNA is TGCAGTGCGCAAGCGCTAGGCTTCACAGATACGCAGTATTTT.

Ten or more counts support this clonotype. The chain couples TRBV5-1 to TRBJ1-1; possible D gene TRBD1, 5 bases. In germline, CDR1 is SGHRS, CDR2 YFSETQ. Deletions cut 1 base from V and 4 bases from J, with 17 bases between. This CDR3 spans 16 amino acids. The CDR3 reads CASSLNGGFQGTEAFF. The CDR3 DNA reads TGCGCCAGCAGCTTGAACGGGGGTTTCCAGGGCACTGAAGCTTTCTTT.

This clonotype was counted only a few times. The V call is TRBV6-5, the J call TRBJ2-3; no definite D call. CDR1 is MNHEY and CDR2 is SVGAGI in the germline V gene. The CDR3 is 13 amino acids. The V end was cut by 6 bases, the J end by 3 bases, with 10 bases between. In DNA form, the CDR3 reads TGTGCCAGCAGGGCCTATTTGACAGATACGCAGTATTTT. Amino acids: CASRAYLTDTQYF.

This clonotype has a handful of counts. V and J are TRBV20-1 and TRBJ1-6, with 12 bases lining up with TRBD1. The CDR3 contains 18 residues. Germline CDR1 reads DFQATT; CDR2 reads SNEGSKA (reference sequence). Written as DNA, the CDR3 is TGCAGCGCAAGTGATGGGGACAGGGGGCTGTATAGGAATTCACCCCTCCACTTT. Translating it yields CSASDGDRGLYRNSPLHF.

This chain joins TRBV27 and TRBJ2-2; TRBD1 matches 8 bases. Per germline, CDR1 MNHEY and CDR2 SMNVEV (reference sequence). The V segment lost 6 bases and the J segment 6 bases; nucleotides outside the gene matches: 15. The CDR3 loop spans 17 amino acids. CDR3 nucleotide sequence: TGTGCCAGCAGACTAAACCCCGGGACAGGCGGACCCGGGGAGCTGTTTTTT. Its protein product is CASRLNPGTGGPGELFF.

This clonotype has just a few counts. The chain is built from TRBV12-3 or TRBV12-4 and TRBJ2-5, with 10 bases that match TRBD1. Germline trimming cut 7 bases from V and 5 bases from J; bases unmatched to any gene: 7. This CDR3 has 14 amino acids. The CDR3 sequence: CASTRTGGLETQYF. The CDR3 DNA is TGTGCCAGCACTAGGACAGGGGGTTTGGAGACCCAGTACTTC.

J is TRBJ1-4 and V is TRBV15, with TRBD1 matching over 7 bases. The CDR3 is 17 amino acids. Germline V lookup: CDR1 LNHNV, CDR2 YYDKDF (reference sequence). After removal of 5 bases from V and 0 bases from J, the junction contained 9 bases not matched to a gene. The CDR3 is CATSLSTGIATNEKLFF. In DNA, the CDR3 is TGTGCCACCAGCCTCTCGACAGGGATAGCAACTAATGAAAAACTGTTTTTT.

This clonotype was seen many times. The J gene is TRBJ1-2, the V gene TRBV7-8; D gene uncertain. Germline CDR1 SGHVS, CDR2 FQNEAQ. Trimming pared 3 bases from V and 0 bases from J, leaving 26 bases between. This CDR3 region has 20 residues. This CDR3 reads CASSLEGLLVRRRANYGYTF. The DNA for the CDR3 is TGTGCCAGCAGCTTGGAAGGATTACTCGTTCGGAGGCGCGCTAACTATGGCTACACCTTC.

This clonotype was counted ten times or more. The chain recombines TRBV7-2 with TRBJ2-7, with TRBD2 matching 12 bases. The CDR3 covers 16 residues. Germline V CDR1 and CDR2: SGHTA, FQGNSA. The ends lost 4 bases at V and 1 base at J; junction bases unmatched: 5. The CDR3 region has the DNA TGTGCCAGCAGCTCGCCGACTAGCGGGGGATCCTACGAGCAGTACTTC. Translated: CASSSPTSGGSYEQYF.

Ten or more counts support this clonotype. V is TRBV6-5 and J is TRBJ2-7; D is undetermined. The V gene's germline CDR1 is MNHEY and CDR2 SVGAGI. Trimming took 5 bases from V and 5 from J, leaving 13 bases between them. The CDR3 contains 13 residues. The CDR3 spells CASSAQVRDEQYF. CDR3 nucleotide sequence: TGTGCCAGCAGTGCCCAGGTTAGGGACGAGCAGTACTTC.

The rearrangement uses TRBV3-1 and TRBJ2-5; no definite D call. V was pared by 0 bases and J by 5 bases, with 10 bases between. The CDR3 runs 14 residues. CDR1 is LGHDT and CDR2 is YNNKEL in the germline V gene (reference sequence). The CDR3 sequence: CASSQDSVWETQYF. CDR3 in DNA: TGTGCCAGCAGCCAAGATTCGGTTTGGGAGACCCAGTACTTC.

This clonotype was observed a handful of times. This chain uses TRBV3-1 with TRBJ2-7, with 8 bases that match TRBD1. The CDR3 runs to 18 residues. After removal of 2 bases from V and 0 bases from J, the junction contained 12 bases not matched to a gene. CDR1 is LGHDT and CDR2 is YNNKEL in the germline V gene (reference sequence). CDR3 loop: CASSQRRRGQPSSYEQYV. The CDR3 DNA is TGTGCCAGCAGCCAACGGCGCAGGGGGCAACCGAGCTCCTACGAGCAGTACGTC.